These T cell receptor beta chains were read from a single sample in a study of OX40 agonist ivuxolimab in advanced cancers. The method was immunoSEQ multiplex PCR; TCRdb's version includes in-frame clones alone and lacks a portion of them. The sample yields 65,000 to 75,000 clones, approximately 87% seen once. Sequences were derived from CD4+ or CD8+ T cells sorted from blood, sampled in a trial of the OX40 agonist ivuxolimab. The receptors come from an adult with an advanced solid tumor such as melanoma, head and neck, liver or kidney cancer. The CDR3 runs from the conserved cysteine through the conserved F or W. Each record gives: J gene, V gene, clone size, CDR3 length, D gene, CDR3 DNA, CDR3 protein. A D gene is named only where the DNA matches it firmly. Clone sizes are given selectively: once, few, many, or a class where the clone is expanded.

TRBJ1-4 TRBV30 - 15 - TGTGCCTGGAGTTTGGGGTATGGGGCCGATGAAAAACTGTTTTTT CAWSLGYGADEKLFF
TRBJ1-1 TRBV7-9 few 15 TRBD1 TGTGCCAGCAACGAAGGGGGAGGGGGCTACACTGAAGCTTTCTTT CASNEGGGGYTEAFF
TRBJ2-7 TRBV7-2 - 16 TRBD1 TGTGCCAGCAGCCCTAAACCGGGACAGGGATATTACGAGCAGTACTTC CASSPKPGQGYYEQYF
TRBJ1-2 TRBV5-4 few 14 TRBD1 TGTGCCAGCAGTCCACAGGGGATGAGCTATGGCTACACCTTC CASSPQGMSYGYTF
TRBJ2-7 TRBV6-5 - 16 - TGTGCCAGCAGTTACTCGACGCCAGACAGTCCCTACGAGCAGTACTTC CASSYSTPDSPYEQYF
TRBJ2-3 TRBV7-9 few 14 TRBD1 TGTGCCAGCAGCTTGGGACAGGGAACAGATACGCAGTATTTT CASSLGQGTDTQYF
TRBJ2-7 TRBV5-1 - 15 TRBD1 TGCGCCAGCAGCTTTCGAGGGGGCTATTCCTACGAGCAGTACTTC CASSFRGGYSYEQYF
TRBJ1-5 TRBV19 - 15 - TGTGCCAGTAGTATTTTCATGTTGGTTGACCGGCCCCAGCATTTT CASSIFMLVDRPQHF
TRBJ2-1 TRBV7-8 - 14 - TGTGCCAGCAGCCGCCGGTTGATTTTCGATGAGCAGTTCTTC CASSRRLIFDEQFF
TRBJ2-1 TRBV27 - 18 - TGTGCCAGCAGCCCACTCGGCATCTCTCGGGGCCGCGCCTATGAGCAGTTCTTC CASSPLGISRGRAYEQFF
TRBJ2-5 TRBV29-1 - 12 - TGCAGCGTCAGGACAGCCCAAGAGACCCAGTACTTC CSVRTAQETQYF
TRBJ1-3 TRBV19 - 15 - TGTGCCAGTAGTATAGCTGGTATCCCTGGAAACACCATATATTTT CASSIAGIPGNTIYF
TRBJ1-1 TRBV7-6 - 13 - TGTGCCAGCAGCAGAACAGAGAACACTGAAGCTTTCTTT CASSRTENTEAFF
TRBJ1-2 TRBV7-9 - 13 TRBD1 TGTGCCAGCAGCGCGGACAGGGTCGGTGGCTACACCTTC CASSADRVGGYTF
TRBJ2-7 TRBV7-2 - 12 - TGTGCCAGCAGCCAGGACCTCTACGAGCAGTACTTC CASSQDLYEQYF
TRBJ1-5 TRBV6-6 - 15 - TGTGCCAGCAGTTACCTCGGAGATAGCAATCAGCCCCAGCATTTT CASSYLGDSNQPQHF
TRBJ2-1 TRBV7-9 - 16 TRBD2 TGTGCCAGCAGCTTAAGGGCGGGAGGGACCACTTCTGAGCAGTTCTTC CASSLRAGGTTSEQFF
TRBJ1-2 TRBV28 - 14 - TGTGCCAGCCGTTTGGCCCCAGGGCACCACGGCTACACCTTC CASRLAPGHHGYTF
TRBJ2-1 TRBV4-1 - 15 - TGCGCCAGCAGCCAAGAGAAGGGAGTAAGGAATGAGCAGTTCTTC CASSQEKGVRNEQFF
TRBJ1-6 TRBV9 - 15 TRBD1 TGTGCCAGCAGCGAGTGGGGACAGACTAATTCACCCCTCCACTTT CASSEWGQTNSPLHF
TRBJ2-1 TRBV11-2 many 14 TRBD1 TGTGCCAGCAGTCAGAACAGGGGGCTCGATGAGCAGTTCTTC CASSQNRGLDEQFF
TRBJ2-7 TRBV7-2 - 13 - TGTGCCAGCAGCTTAACAGGGCAGTACGAGCAGTACTTC CASSLTGQYEQYF
TRBJ2-3 TRBV4-3 - 16 - TGCGCCAGCAGCCAAGCCACAGGGAGCGGGGCAGATACGCAGTATTTT CASSQATGSGADTQYF
TRBJ1-2 TRBV7-2 - 15 - TGTGCCAGCAGCTTAAGCGGGGCAGATCTTTATGGCTACACCTTC CASSLSGADLYGYTF
TRBJ1-5 TRBV6-6 - 13 TRBD1 TGTGCCAGCAGGGACAGGGAGAATCAGCCCCAGCATTTT CASRDRENQPQHF
TRBJ2-3 TRBV19 - 12 - TGTGCCAGTAGTATGGGGTCAGATACGCAGTATTTT CASSMGSDTQYF
TRBJ1-2 TRBV13 - 14 - TGTGCCAGCAGCTCGACATCGTCGGGCGGCGGCTACACCTTC CASSSTSSGGGYTF
TRBJ1-2 TRBV19 - 14 TRBD1 TGTGCCAGTAGTCCGACCGGGACAGGCTATGGCTACACCTTC CASSPTGTGYGYTF
TRBJ2-1 TRBV10-3 - 16 - TGTGCCATTAGGGGCCAGAGAGAGACTGGGAACAATGAGCAGTTCTTC CAIRGQRETGNNEQFF
TRBJ1-1 TRBV7-2 - 15 - TGTGCCAGCAGCACCCTAGGGGGTGAGAACACTGAAGCTTTCTTT CASSTLGGENTEAFF
TRBJ1-4 TRBV7-6 once 18 - TGTGCCAGCAGCGTCGACAGTCCAATGGACCAGAAAAGGGGTGAGCTGTTTTTT CASSVDSPMDQKRGELFF
TRBJ1-1 TRBV19 - 14 TRBD1 TGTGCCAGTAGCCTCGACAGGGAAGGAACTGAAGCTTTCTTT CASSLDREGTEAFF
TRBJ1-3 TRBV4-3 - 15 - TGCGCCAGCAGCCAACCAGACACCTCTGGAAACACCATATATTTT CASSQPDTSGNTIYF
TRBJ1-4 TRBV9 few 14 TRBD1 TGTGCCAGCAGCTCGAGGACAGGGAATGAAAAACTGTTTTTT CASSSRTGNEKLFF
TRBJ2-1 TRBV28 - 15 - TGTGCCAGCTGGACCCGGGACGGCGGATACAATGAGCAGTTCTTC CASWTRDGGYNEQFF
TRBJ2-6 TRBV19 once 15 TRBD1 TGTGCCAGTCGACAGGGGGCTGCAGGGGCCAACGTCCTGACTTTC CASRQGAAGANVLTF
TRBJ2-1 TRBV5-1 - 13 TRBD2 TGCGCCAGCAGCTTGAGGTTTCGGACTAGCCAGTTCTTC CASSLRFRTSQFF
TRBJ2-1 TRBV18 - 18 TRBD2 TGTGCCAGCTCACCACCCCGGGGGGAGGGAATCTTCTACAATGAGCAGTTCTTC CASSPPRGEGIFYNEQFF
TRBJ2-7 TRBV28 - 14 - TGTGCCAGCAGTCCCCCGACAGGTACCTACGAGCAGTACTTC CASSPPTGTYEQYF
TRBJ1-1 TRBV6-1 - 16 - TGTGCCAGCAGTGCCGGGACCCGGGGAGGGAACACTGAAGCTTTCTTT CASSAGTRGGNTEAFF
TRBJ2-2 TRBV7-2 - 14 - TGTGCCAGCAGCTTAGGACTATCGTCCGGGGAGCTGTTTTTT CASSLGLSSGELFF
TRBJ2-1 TRBV7-2 - 12 TRBD1 TGTGCCAGCAGCCATGACAGGGGTGAGCAGTTCTTC CASSHDRGEQFF
TRBJ2-1 TRBV19 - 15 - TGTGCCAGTAGTAGGGCCCTGCCCTCTTCCAATGAGCAGTTCTTC CASSRALPSSNEQFF
TRBJ1-2 TRBV5-1 - 16 - TGCGCCAGCAGCTTGGATATAGACGGACCCACCTATGGCTACACCTTC CASSLDIDGPTYGYTF
TRBJ1-5 TRBV15 - 17 TRBD1 TGTGCCACCAGCACACATCCGGGACAGGGGGGTTTTCAGCCCCAGCATTTT CATSTHPGQGGFQPQHF
TRBJ1-3 TRBV28 - 15 - TGTGCCAGCAGGGCCACAGGGAACTCTGGAAACACCATATATTTT CASRATGNSGNTIYF
TRBJ1-5 TRBV7-3 - 13 - TGTGCCAGCAGCTTATCGGGGAATCAGCCCCAGCATTTT CASSLSGNQPQHF
TRBJ1-1 TRBV4-2 - 14 - TGTGCCAGCAGCCAACCAACAGTGAACACTGAAGCTTTCTTT CASSQPTVNTEAFF
TRBJ2-2 TRBV6-8 - 18 - TGTGCCAGCAGTTATTATTGGACAACGGATATCAACACCGGGGAGCTGTTTTTT CASSYYWTTDINTGELFF
TRBJ2-2 TRBV7-9 few 12 - TGTAAAGCTGGCAGGAACACCGGGGAGCTGTTTTTT CKAGRNTGELFF
TRBJ2-7 TRBV5-1 - 12 - TGCGCCAGCAGCTTGTCGGACTACGAGCAGTACTTC CASSLSDYEQYF
TRBJ2-5 TRBV19 - 14 - TGTGCCAGTAGTATAGACGGGGGCTTGGAGACCCAGTACTTC CASSIDGGLETQYF
TRBJ1-4 TRBV5-1 - 14 - TGCGCCAGCAGCTTGGGGGACCCCCGGGAAAAACTGTTTTTT CASSLGDPREKLFF